What follows describes a single T cell receptor (beta chain). Its specific antigen is unknown. Per-base quality was not reported, and no clone a single base away is much larger than it. The data are from a study of OX40 agonist ivuxolimab in advanced cancers. Regarding the study in general: The costimulatory receptor OX40 (CD134) was targeted by ivuxolimab, a fully human IgG2 agonistic monoclonal antibody. A male proportion of 75% to 85% and a mean age of 60 years, ranging from roughly 23 to 79, were recorded for the dose-escalation cohort. Peripheral TCRbeta sequencing was intended to test whether TCR sequence diversity was altered and clonal T-cell expansion was caused by ivuxolimab. The paper describes the monotherapy dose-escalation part (N ≈ 49 patients) of the phase I trial of ivuxolimab. Patients were allowed to have had prior anti-PD-1, anti-PD-L1 or anti-CTLA-4 therapy, and 40% of the dose-escalation patients had been treated with checkpoint inhibitors. Partial responses occurred in three dose-escalation patients: two with cutaneous melanoma and one with hepatocellular carcinoma. Intravenous ivuxolimab was administered to patients every 2 weeks at six dose levels: 0.01, 0.1, 0.3, 1.5, 3 and 10 mg/kg. Of the roughly 52 dose-escalation patients, hepatocellular carcinoma was present in approximately 20, melanoma in some 15, renal cell carcinoma in 9 and head and neck cancer in 9.

Patients with a history of autoimmune disease or receiving systemic immunosuppression were excluded from the trial. Peripheral blood for TCR sequencing was collected from all dose cohorts at baseline, on cycle 4 day 1, and on cycle 7 day 1. Samples were obtained from an open-label, multicenter, first-in-human phase I dose-escalation trial of ivuxolimab. Adults with locally advanced or metastatic head and neck squamous cell, hepatocellular, melanoma or renal cell carcinoma were enrolled in the trial. Before TCR sequencing, CD4+ T cells and CD8+ T cells from peripheral blood were sorted into separate populations. Genomic DNA was extracted from sorted cells for sequencing of the TCRbeta CDR3 region. The immunoSEQ Assay was used to sequence the TCRbeta CDR3 regions. This is the immuneACCESS table as TCRdb keeps it, with only in-frame sequences that have V and J called. A part of the clones is gone; compared with another copy, unresolved V genes explain less than half, and the rest is unexplained. In this sample the table shows approximately 14,000 clones, roughly 82% of which occur a single time. The biggest ten clones account for roughly 35% of the sample.

Unmatched junction bases come to 5, with V trimmed by 4 bases and J by 3 bases. The CDR3 runs 15 amino acids, cysteine and phenylalanine included. Solely the CDR3 DNA is kept, with 45 bases framed from the first base. From the germline V gene, CDR1 is SGHDT and CDR2 is YYEEEE. Paper-wide results and their limitations: At doses from 0.1 to 3.0 mg/kg, clonal expansion was seen in both CD4+ and CD8+ blood T cells between baseline and week 6. Antigen specificity was not determined for the clonally expanded peripheral T cells. Partial responders in the 0.1-3.0 mg/kg groups had among the lowest normalized peripheral clonal expansion, especially among CD8+ T cells. Low levels of normalized T-cell clonal expansion were also shown by some nonresponding patients. After ivuxolimab, expanded clones were on average more numerous among CD8+ T cells than among CD4+ T cells.

Sequenced material: CD4+ or CD8+ T cells sorted from blood, taken in a trial of the OX40 agonist ivuxolimab. This clonotype was sampled from an adult with an advanced solid tumor such as melanoma, head and neck, liver or kidney cancer. Recombination joined TRBV5-6 with TRBJ2-2; 8 central bases correspond to TRBD2. The CDR3 here reads CASSQTGGDTGELFF. The bases read TGTGCCAGCAGCCAGACGGGAGGGGACACCGGGGAGCTGTTTTTT.